The rows below give T cell receptor beta chains drawn from one sample of a study of cytomegalovirus exposure and HLA in healthy donors. Data came from immunoSEQ multiplex PCR; TCRdb stores just in-frame clones and leaves some out. The table shows 150,000 or so clones, with roughly 90% occurring only once. Specimen: PBMCs. The receptor set was obtained from a man younger than 30 in good health and CMV-seropositive. The CDR3 runs from the conserved cysteine through the conserved F or W. D genes are given only for firm matches.

j_gene | d_gene | v_gene | CDR3aa
TRBJ2-7 | TRBD2 | TRBV7-2 | CASSLGTSPYEQYF
TRBJ2-1 | TRBD2 | TRBV7-3 | CASSRIAGGTNEQFF
TRBJ1-6 | . | TRBV7-9 | CASSLKDSSSPLHF
TRBJ2-7 | . | TRBV10-3 | CAIGEYEQYF
TRBJ1-5 | . | TRBV7-8 | CASSPRGRGSSNQPQHF
TRBJ1-2 | . | TRBV7-2 | CASSPPRRRDYGYTF
TRBJ1-3 | . | TRBV19 | CASTCTIYF
TRBJ1-2 | TRBD1 | TRBV5-1 | CASSLSQGMGGYTF
TRBJ1-6 | . | TRBV6-1 | CASSEGGYGSPLHF
TRBJ1-2 | TRBD1 | TRBV2 | CASRSGQGRGDYGYTF
TRBJ1-5 | . | TRBV7-2 | CASSRVGEDQPQHF
TRBJ2-7 | . | TRBV10-3 | CAISRGSYEQYF
TRBJ1-5 | TRBD1 | TRBV7-9 | CASSSLQGGSNQPQHF
TRBJ2-7 | . | TRBV7-2 | CASSLVDSTYEQYF
TRBJ2-1 | TRBD1 | TRBV4-1 | CASSPLLDRVVSYNEQFF
TRBJ2-1 | . | TRBV5-1 | CASSTGYEQFF
TRBJ2-7 | TRBD1 | TRBV9 | CASSVEGQGSYEQYF
TRBJ2-5 | TRBD2 | TRBV9 | CASSVGLAQETQYF
TRBJ2-3 | . | TRBV6-5 | CASSYSTEGDTQYF
TRBJ2-3 | . | TRBV4-3 | CASSRVYGGSTDTQYF
TRBJ2-7 | TRBD2 | TRBV5-6 | CASSSMGLAGSPYEQYF
TRBJ2-2 | TRBD2 | TRBV7-3 | CASLPGEGAGGGGNTGELFF
TRBJ1-4 | TRBD1 | TRBV7-2 | CASRPGGLYEKLFF
TRBJ2-7 | . | TRBV13 | CASSRTGGVRYF
TRBJ1-1 | TRBD1 | TRBV7-2 | CASSLGQGAGNTEAFF
TRBJ1-1 | . | TRBV15 | CATSRDRTVGATEAFF
TRBJ2-3 | TRBD1 | TRBV15 | CATSRDRGSTDTQYF
TRBJ2-1 | TRBD1 | TRBV6-5 | CASSPGQGVLIEQFF
TRBJ1-1 | . | TRBV7-2 | CASSLQALNTEAFF
TRBJ2-6 | . | TRBV7-3 | CASSSRLGSGANVLTF
TRBJ2-2 | TRBD1 | TRBV7-9 | CASSLVSPRQGGTGELFF
TRBJ1-1 | . | TRBV5-4 | CASSLEQGIGVGVF
TRBJ1-6 | . | TRBV9 | CASSRQLNSPLHF
TRBJ1-2 | . | TRBV4-3 | CASSQAEGRSMGAANYGYTF
TRBJ1-1 | . | TRBV11-1 | CASSLLGAGTEAFF
TRBJ1-2 | . | TRBV10-3 | CAIVRDTGYGYTF
TRBJ1-2 | TRBD1 | TRBV6-6 | CASGPDRGGNGYTF
TRBJ2-5 | TRBD2 | TRBV6-1 | CASSDSLAGGGQETQYF
TRBJ2-1 | TRBD2 | TRBV5-6 | CASSFGLAGPSSYNEQFF
TRBJ2-7 | . | TRBV6-6 | CASSYSERSYEQYF
TRBJ2-7 | . | TRBV10-3 | CAIAPEDRYSYEQYF
TRBJ2-2 | . | TRBV7-3 | CASSLIGGTAGELFF
TRBJ1-2 | . | TRBV5-6 | CASSFIPNYGYTF
TRBJ1-2 | TRBD1 | TRBV27 | CASRTGGGYGYTF
TRBJ1-6 | . | TRBV14 | CASSHQLGQRGPLHF
TRBJ1-6 | TRBD1 | TRBV30 | CAWSFRTGVNSPLHF
TRBJ2-7 | TRBD2 | TRBV2 | CASIGSGRDGEQYF
TRBJ1-1 | . | TRBV18 | CASSPQTGRATEAFF
TRBJ2-1 | TRBD2 | TRBV9 | CASSVFSGGYFNEQFF
TRBJ2-1 | TRBD2 | TRBV10-2 | CASRGAGRPYNEQFF